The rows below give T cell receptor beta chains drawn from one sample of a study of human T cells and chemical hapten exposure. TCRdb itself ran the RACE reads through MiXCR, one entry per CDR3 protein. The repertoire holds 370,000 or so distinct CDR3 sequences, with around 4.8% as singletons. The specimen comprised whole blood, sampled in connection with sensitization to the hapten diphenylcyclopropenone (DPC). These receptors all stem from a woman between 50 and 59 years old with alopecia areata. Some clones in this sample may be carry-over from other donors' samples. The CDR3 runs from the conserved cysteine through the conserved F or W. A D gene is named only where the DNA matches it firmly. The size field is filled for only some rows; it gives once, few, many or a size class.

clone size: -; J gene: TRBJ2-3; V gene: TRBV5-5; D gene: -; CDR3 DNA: TGTGCCAGCAGCTTTACGAGCCCAGATACGCAGTATTTT; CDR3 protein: CASSFTSPDTQYF
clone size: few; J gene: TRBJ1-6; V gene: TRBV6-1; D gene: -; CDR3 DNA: TGTGCCAGCAGTGAAGCTCTATCAGGACCTTTTGGTGATTCACCCCTCCACTTT; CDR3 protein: CASSEALSGPFGDSPLHF
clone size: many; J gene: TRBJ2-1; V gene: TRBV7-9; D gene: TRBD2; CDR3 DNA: TGTGCCAGCAGCTTTAGTGGCGGGACTAGCGGGAGAATCTTGCAGTTCTTC; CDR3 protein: CASSFSGGTSGRILQFF
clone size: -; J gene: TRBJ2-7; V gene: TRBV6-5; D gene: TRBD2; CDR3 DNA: TGTGCCAGCTCTAAGGGGGGACTAGCGGGAGGCTACGAGCAGTACTTC; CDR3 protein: CASSKGGLAGGYEQYF
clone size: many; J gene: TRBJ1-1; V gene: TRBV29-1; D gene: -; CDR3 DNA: TGCAGCGTTTCGGAGAACACTGAAGCTTTCTTT; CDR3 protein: CSVSENTEAFF
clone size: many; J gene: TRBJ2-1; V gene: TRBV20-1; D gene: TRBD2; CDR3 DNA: TGCAGTGCTGGGACTAGCGCTACATCCTACAATGAGCAGTTCTTC; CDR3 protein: CSAGTSATSYNEQFF
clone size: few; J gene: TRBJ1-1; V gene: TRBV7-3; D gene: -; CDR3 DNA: TGTGCCAGCAGCTTAACAGGGGGGCCGAACACTGAAGCTTTCTTT; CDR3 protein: CASSLTGGPNTEAFF
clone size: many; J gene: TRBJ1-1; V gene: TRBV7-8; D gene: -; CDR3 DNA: TGTGCCAGCAGCTCGTTTTCGGGCACTGAAGCTTTCTTT; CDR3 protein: CASSSFSGTEAFF
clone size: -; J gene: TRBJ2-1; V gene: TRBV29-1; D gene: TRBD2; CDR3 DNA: TGCAGCGGGGGACTAGCGGGAGTGGTCTATGAGCAGTTCTTC; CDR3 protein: CSGGLAGVVYEQFF
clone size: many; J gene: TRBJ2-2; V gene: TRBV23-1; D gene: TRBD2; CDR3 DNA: TGCGCCAGCAGTCCCTTAGCGGGAGCATGGTCCGGGGAGCTGTTTTTT; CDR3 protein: CASSPLAGAWSGELFF
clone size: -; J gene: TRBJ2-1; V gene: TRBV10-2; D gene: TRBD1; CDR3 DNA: TGCGCCAGCAGCCCCGGACAGGGGATCCATGAGCAGTTCTTC; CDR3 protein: CASSPGQGIHEQFF
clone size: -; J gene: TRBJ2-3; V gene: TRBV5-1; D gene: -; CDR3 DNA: TGCGCCAGCAGCTTGGCAAGCCGCAGTGCGCAGTATTTT; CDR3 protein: CASSLASRSAQYF
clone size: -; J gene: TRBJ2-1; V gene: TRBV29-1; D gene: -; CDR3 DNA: TGCAGCGCGGGGGTCTACAATGAGCAGTTCTTC; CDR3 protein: CSAGVYNEQFF
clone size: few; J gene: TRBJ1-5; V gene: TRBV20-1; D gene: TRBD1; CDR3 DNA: TGCAGTGCTACGGACAGGGGAAATCAGCCCCAGCATTTT; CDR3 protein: CSATDRGNQPQHF
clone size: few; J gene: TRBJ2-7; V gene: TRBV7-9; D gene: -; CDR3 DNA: TGTGCCAGCAGCTTTCACCGACTAGGGCCCACGGGGGAGCAGTACTTC; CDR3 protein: CASSFHRLGPTGEQYF
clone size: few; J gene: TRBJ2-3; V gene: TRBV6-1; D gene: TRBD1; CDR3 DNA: TGTGCCGGGGGACAGGGGGCGAGCACAGATACGCAGTATTTT; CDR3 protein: CAGGQGASTDTQYF
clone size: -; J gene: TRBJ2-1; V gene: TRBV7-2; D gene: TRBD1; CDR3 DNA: TGTGCCAGCAGCTTTGACAGGGATGGCTACAATGAGCAGTTCTTC; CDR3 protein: CASSFDRDGYNEQFF
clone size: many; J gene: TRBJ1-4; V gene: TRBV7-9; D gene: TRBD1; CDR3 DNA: TGTGCCAGCAGCTTCCAAGGACAGGGGGGAAATGAAAAACTGTTTTTT; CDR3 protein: CASSFQGQGGNEKLFF
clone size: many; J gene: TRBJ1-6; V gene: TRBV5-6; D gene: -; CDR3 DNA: TGTGCCAGCAGCTTGGGAGGGGCTGGGAATTCACCCCTCCACTTT; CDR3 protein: CASSLGGAGNSPLHF
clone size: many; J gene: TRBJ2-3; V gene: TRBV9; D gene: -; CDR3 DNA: TGTGCCAGCAGCTTACTAACACAGAGCGATACGCAGTATTTT; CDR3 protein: CASSLLTQSDTQYF
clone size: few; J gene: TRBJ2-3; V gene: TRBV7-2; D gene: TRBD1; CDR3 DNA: TGTGCCAGCAGGGGCCGGGACAGGTCAGATACGCAGTATTTT; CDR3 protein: CASRGRDRSDTQYF
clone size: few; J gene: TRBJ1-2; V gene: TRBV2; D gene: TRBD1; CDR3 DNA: TGTGCCAGCAGTTCGGACAGGGGAAGTTATGGCTACACCTTC; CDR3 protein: CASSSDRGSYGYTF